This T cell receptor beta chain was obtained from a study of identical twins. Study-wide points: Twins shared out-of-frame alpha sequences with excess low generation probability. Researchers reported weaker excess twin sharing in beta out-of-frame sequences.

The CDR3 runs to 19 residues. V gave up 0 bases and J gave up 1 base; unmatched junction bases: 13. Germline CDR1 reads DFQATT; CDR2 reads SNEGSKA (reference sequence). One entry per CDR3 protein, called by TCRdb with MiXCR from the 5' RACE reads. The data contain more than 600,000 distinct CDR3 sequences, 15% to 20% of them singletons. A word on this clonotype: Its antigen is unknown.

The same sample was also studied in work on T cells expressing NK-cell markers. Per that paper: Cells sorted as CD3+CD56+NKG2C+, CD3+CD56+NKG2C- and CD3+CD56-NKG2C+ T cells supplied the TCR beta repertoires. In a few donors, dominant clonotypes made up roughly 28.3-65% of CD3+CD56-NKG2C+ cells.

The sequenced sample was PBMCs. The chain links TRBV20-1 to TRBJ2-5; TRBD2 matches at 11 bases. The sequence was collected from a woman younger than 35 in good health. CDR3 nucleotides: TGCAGTGCTAGAGATAGTACTAGCGGGGGATTCCCCTCCCAAGAGACCCAGTACTTC. It is translated as CSARDSTSGGFPSQETQYF.